What follows are 29 T cell receptor beta chains derived from one specimen sequenced in a study of human thymus T cells. Some clones are missing from TCRdb's copy, which holds only in-frame ones; the method was immunoSEQ multiplex PCR. This sample has around 120,000 clones, with around 94% found just once. Thymus was obtained from resections taken during corrective heart surgery. The sample was thymus tissue. The receptors come from a boy younger than two with a congenital heart defect but otherwise immunologically healthy.

The chain employs TRBV5-4 and TRBJ2-5; D is ambiguous. Between the trimmed V and J ends, which lost 4 bases and 2 bases, there was a span of 15 bases. The V gene's germline CDR1 is SGHNT and CDR2 YYREEE (reference sequence). The CDR3 is 15 residues long. The CDR3 loop is CASSRDSSLQETQYF. Here the CDR3 DNA reads TGTGCCAGCAGCCGAGACTCGAGCTTACAAGAGACCCAGTACTTC.

The rearrangement links TRBV6-1 to TRBJ1-4, with 7 bases fitting TRBD1. The CDR3 has 21 residues. Losses at the gene ends were 1 base for V and 0 bases for J; bases not matched to a gene: 17. Germline lookup yields CDR1 MNHNS and CDR2 SASEGT. DNA for the CDR3: TGTGCCAGCAGTGAAGAGGGGACTGACAGGGCCCTAATTCCAACTAATGAAAAACTGTTTTTT. Translating it yields CASSEEGTDRALIPTNEKLFF.

This clone was detected only once. V and J are TRBV7-2 and TRBJ2-7; D possibly uses TRBD1 or TRBD2 (5 bases each). This CDR3 is built from 13 residues. Germline V lookup: CDR1 SGHTA, CDR2 FQGNSA. The ends were cut back, 5 bases at V and 2 bases at J, with 10 bases in the middle. This CDR3 reads CASSRDGTYEQYF. Written as DNA, the CDR3 is TGTGCCAGCAGCCGGGACGGTACCTACGAGCAGTACTTC.

The chain combines TRBV5-4 with TRBJ1-2; 7 bases align to TRBD1. CDR1 is SGHNT and CDR2 is YYREEE in the germline V gene (reference sequence). The CDR3 runs to 19 residues. Unmatched junction bases numbered 18, after V lost 4 bases and J lost 0 bases. In nucleotides, the CDR3 is TGTGCCAGCAGCGTAGCCCGACAGGGTATAGGGGTGGCTAACTATGGCTACACCTTC. Translating gives CASSVARQGIGVANYGYTF.

This clone was counted a few times. The chain couples TRBV6-1 to TRBJ1-6, with 7 bases fitting TRBD1. Germline assignment: CDR1 MNHNS and CDR2 SASEGT. V shed 4 bases and J 3 bases; nucleotides not matched to a gene: 18. The CDR3 has 20 amino acids. The CDR3 region is CASSVPTSDRFGFYNSPLHF. The CDR3 DNA reads as TGTGCCAGCAGTGTCCCTACCTCGGACAGGTTTGGCTTCTATAATTCACCCCTCCACTTT.

The rearrangement links TRBV28 to TRBJ1-5, with D perhaps matching TRBD1 (6 bases). There are 14 residues in the CDR3. Trimming shortened V by 4 bases and J by 0 bases, and 7 bases separated the two germline ends. CDR1 is MDHEN and CDR2 is SYDVKM in the germline V gene. CDR3 region: CASSWTDSNQPQHF. The CDR3 bases are TGTGCCAGCAGTTGGACAGATAGCAATCAGCCCCAGCATTTT.

This chain's CDR3 is CASSFQPSDYEQYF. CDR3 bases: TGTGCCAGTAGCTTCCAGCCTTCCGACTACGAGCAGTACTTC. The V and J genes are TRBV19 and TRBJ2-7; D unresolved. Germline CDR1 is LNHDA and CDR2 is SQIVND (reference sequence). The ends were cut back, 6 bases at V and 3 bases at J, with 15 bases in the middle. The CDR3 is 14 residues long.

The genes are TRBV4-2 and TRBJ2-4; D gene uncertain. Germline V gene lookup returns CDR1 LGHNA and CDR2 YNFKEQ. With 4 bases removed from V and 1 base from J, the gap between germline ends came to 8 bases. This CDR3 is built from 14 residues. The CDR3 coding sequence is TGTGCCAGCAGCCCTCTGGGGGCCAAAAACATTCAGTACTTC. It encodes CASSPLGAKNIQYF.

The chain couples TRBV7-8 to TRBJ1-5; D might be TRBD1 (6 bases). Germline values: CDR1 SGHVS, CDR2 FQNEAQ. This CDR3 has 13 amino acids. V was cut by 3 bases and J by 5 bases, with 8 bases left in between. The CDR3, as DNA: TGTGCCAGCAGCTTGGACAGCCATCAGCCCCAGCATTTT. It is translated as CASSLDSHQPQHF.

The genes are TRBV28 and TRBJ1-4, with 9 bases lining up with TRBD1. This CDR3 region has 14 residues. Trimming cost V 7 bases and J 4 bases; bases outside gene matches: 4. CDR1 and CDR2 from the germline V gene are MDHEN and SYDVKM. CDR3 sequence: CASTTGGYNEKLFF. Here the CDR3 DNA reads TGTGCCAGCACCACAGGGGGCTATAATGAAAAACTGTTTTTT.

The J gene is TRBJ2-4, the V gene TRBV7-2; D may be TRBD2 (5 bases). The germline gives CDR1 SGHTA, CDR2 FQGNSA. The CDR3 loop spans 16 amino acids. V was clipped by 4 bases and J by 0 bases, with 13 bases between them. CDR3 sequence reads: CASSSPSFIAKNIQYF. CDR3 coding DNA: TGTGCCAGCAGCTCACCTAGCTTTATAGCCAAAAACATTCAGTACTTC.

This rearrangement joins TRBV6-6 to TRBJ2-5; 10 nucleotides align to TRBD2. This CDR3 contains 15 residues. Losses at the gene ends were 4 bases for V and 5 bases for J; bases not matched to a gene: 7. Per germline, CDR1 MNHNY and CDR2 SVGAGI (reference sequence). CDR3 residues: CASSSSSGGGETQYF. Here the CDR3 DNA reads TGTGCCAGCAGTTCCTCTAGCGGGGGCGGGGAGACCCAGTACTTC.

The CDR3 region is CASSQILGGGLGGETQYF. The CDR3 DNA sequence: TGCGCCAGCAGCCAGATCTTAGGTGGGGGACTAGGGGGAGAGACCCAGTACTTC. The chain carries TRBV4-1 and TRBJ2-5; 8 bases line up with TRBD2. J lost 4 bases, V lost 3 bases, and 16 bases had no gene match. CDR1 is MGHRA and CDR2 is YSYEKL in the germline V gene. The CDR3 is 18 residues long.

The chain carries TRBV5-8 and TRBJ2-6, with a tentative D call TRBD2 (6 bases). The V end lost 4 bases, the J end lost 0 bases, and 11 bases lay between the germline ends. Per the germline V gene, CDR1 is SGHTS and CDR2 is YDEGEE. The CDR3 covers 16 residues. For the CDR3, the DNA is TGTGCCAGCAGCCTACCGGGAGACTCTGGGGCCAACGTCCTGACTTTC. This codes for CASSLPGDSGANVLTF. The complete variable domain, with remaining parts taken from reference TRBV5-8 and TRBJ2-6, reads EAGVTQSPTHLIKTRGQQATLRCSPISGHTSVYWYQQALGLGLQFLLWYDEGEERNRGNFPPRFSGRQFPNYSSELNVNALELEDSALYLCASSLPGDSGANVLTFGAGSRLTVL.

The chain couples TRBV11-3 to TRBJ1-1; 8 nucleotides line up with TRBD1. This CDR3 contains 16 residues. In germline, CDR1 is SGHNT, CDR2 YENEEA. V lost 2 bases, J lost 5 bases, and 10 bases stayed unmatched. The DNA for the CDR3 is TGTGCCAGCAGCTTACCCCGCACAGGGGGAAGTACTGAAGCTTTCTTT. Residues: CASSLPRTGGSTEAFF.

The gene calls are TRBV15 and TRBJ2-5; TRBD2 is a possible D gene (7 bases). Germline assignment: CDR1 LNHNV and CDR2 YYDKDF (reference sequence). Trimming pared 3 bases from V and 5 bases from J, leaving 13 bases between. The CDR3 has 14 amino acids. The CDR3 protein is CATSRRGGGETQYF. CDR3 nucleotides: TGTGCCACCAGCAGGAGGGGGGGAGGCGAGACCCAGTACTTC.

The rearrangement links TRBV30 to TRBJ1-2; TRBD1 might be the D (5 bases). The CDR3 extends over 13 amino acids. Trimming removed 0 bases from V and 5 bases from J, with 10 bases in between. Germline CDR1 is GTSNPN and CDR2 is SVGIG (reference sequence). The CDR3 sequence is CAWSVSGLYGYTF. The CDR3 bases are TGTGCCTGGAGTGTTTCGGGACTATATGGCTACACCTTC.

V usage is TRBV5-1 and J usage is TRBJ1-1; D remains ambiguous. The CDR3 length is 17 residues. Germline-derived CDR1 and CDR2 are SGHRS and YFSETQ. Between the trimmed V and J ends, which lost 0 bases and 9 bases, there was a span of 24 bases. CDR3 loop: CASSLEKQFGIPGKAFF. CDR3 coding DNA: TGCGCCAGCAGCTTGGAAAAGCAGTTTGGCATCCCAGGTAAAGCTTTCTTT.

V and J are TRBV27 and TRBJ1-5; D is possibly TRBD1 (5 bases). Germline V lookup: CDR1 MNHEY, CDR2 SMNVEV (reference sequence). V lost 6 bases and J 0 bases, leaving 15 bases between the germline ends. The CDR3 is made up of 16 amino acids. The CDR3 region is CASRPGLGGSNQPQHF. The DNA of the CDR3 is TGTGCCAGCAGGCCCGGGCTCGGGGGTAGCAATCAGCCCCAGCATTTT.

The gene calls are TRBV19 and TRBJ2-1; 9 nucleotides agree with TRBD2. The CDR3 loop spans 16 amino acids. V dropped 3 bases and J dropped 2; count of bases not matched to a gene: 5. Germline loops: CDR1 LNHDA, CDR2 SQIVND (reference sequence). The CDR3 sequence: CASSIGERGAYNEQFF. The CDR3 coding sequence is TGTGCCAGTAGTATCGGCGAGCGGGGGGCCTACAATGAGCAGTTCTTC.

The chain carries TRBV19 and TRBJ2-3; D tentatively reads TRBD1 or TRBD2 (6 bases each). The CDR3 loop spans 14 amino acids. Germline V gene lookup returns CDR1 LNHDA and CDR2 SQIVND (reference sequence). Trimming cost V 3 bases and J 5 bases, with 12 bases left between them. CDR3 in amino acids: CASSMGGREDTQYF. The CDR3 DNA sequence: TGTGCCAGTAGTATGGGGGGCAGGGAAGATACGCAGTATTTT. Complete variable domain (other parts from reference TRBV19 and TRBJ2-3): DGGITQSPKYLFRKEGQNVTLSCEQNLNHDAMYWYRQDPGQGLRLIYYSQIVNDFQKGDIAEGYSVSREKKESFPLTVTSAQKNPTAFYLCASSMGGREDTQYFGPGTRLTVL.

The chain joins TRBV29-1 to TRBJ1-5; D is unresolved. Germline-derived CDR1 and CDR2 are SQVTM and ANQGSEA. With 1 base removed from V and 5 bases from J, the gap between germline ends came to 12 bases. The CDR3 sequence is 14 residues long. The CDR3 DNA reads TGCAGCGTTGAAGTGGCCCGCTGTCATCAGCCCCAGCATTTT. Encoded protein: CSVEVARCHQPQHF.

The chain combines TRBV13 with TRBJ2-3, with 16 bases lining up with TRBD2. Germline V gene sequence: CDR1 PRHDT, CDR2 FYEKMQ (reference sequence). This CDR3 is built from 20 residues. The trim removed 0 bases at V and 2 bases at J, leaving 8 bases unmatched. The CDR3 loop is CASSLGPGLAGGESTDTQYF. The CDR3 bases are TGTGCCAGCAGCTTAGGCCCGGGACTAGCGGGGGGGGAGTCCACAGATACGCAGTATTTT.

In this sample, this clone turned up once. The chain recombines TRBV28 with TRBJ2-1, with 7 bases fitting TRBD2. The germline CDR1 and CDR2 sequences are MDHEN and SYDVKM. Trimming at V came to 0 bases and at J to 1 base, leaving 9 bases not matched to a gene. CDR3 size: 18 residues. For the CDR3, the DNA is TGTGCCAGCAGTTTATGCCCCGAACTAGCGTGTTCCTACAATGAGCAGTTCTTC. Its protein is CASSLCPELACSYNEQFF.

The CDR3 region has the DNA TGCGCCAGCAGCTTGGGGAGGCTGACAGGGAACACTGAAGCTTTCTTT. Amino acids: CASSLGRLTGNTEAFF. This chain connects TRBV5-1 to TRBJ1-1; TRBD1 might be the D (6 bases). The CDR3 totals 16 residues. CDR1 is SGHRS and CDR2 is YFSETQ in the germline V gene. Trimming shortened V by 0 bases and J by 1 base, and 13 bases separated the two germline ends.

This rearrangement joins TRBV12-2 to TRBJ2-3; the DNA was not used to check the table's D call, TRBD2. TRBV12-2 is given as a pseudogene. The CDR3 is 14 residues long. CDR3 sequence: CSSGGAGGPDTQYF. Written as DNA, the CDR3 is TGCTCTAGCGGGGGGGCCGGAGGCCCAGATACGCAGTATTTT.

This rearrangement joins TRBV9 to TRBJ2-7, with D possibly matching TRBD2 (5 bases). The CDR3 has 15 amino acids. Germline V gives CDR1 SGDLS, CDR2 YYNGEE. V lost 0 bases to trimming and J lost 4 bases, with 14 bases between them. DNA of the CDR3: TGTGCCAGCAGCGTAGAAGCCGGAGGTCATTACGAGCAGTACTTC. Protein sequence: CASSVEAGGHYEQYF.

The chain has TRBV29-1 and TRBJ1-1, with D unclear. The germline V gene has CDR1 SQVTM and CDR2 ANQGSEA. Trimming pared 0 bases from V and 4 bases from J, leaving 30 bases between. This CDR3 has 20 residues. CDR3 nucleotides: TGCAGCGTTGAAGATACTTCTCTAAGTCCTGGCCTAGGCCAAGGCACTGAAGCTTTCTTT. Translated: CSVEDTSLSPGLGQGTEAFF.

The rearrangement uses TRBV19 and TRBJ2-5, with TRBD2 matching 7 bases. With V trimmed by 6 bases and J by 3 bases, 4 bases remained unmatched. The CDR3 is 13 residues long. Germline V CDR1 and CDR2: LNHDA, SQIVND (reference sequence). The CDR3 loop is CASRAGSEETQYF. The CDR3, as DNA: TGTGCCAGTAGAGCGGGGTCTGAAGAGACCCAGTACTTC.